The present entry profiles one TCR beta chain with its context. This CDR3 contains 15 residues. Germline loops: CDR1 LNHDA, CDR2 SQIVND (reference sequence). The germline V and J ends were trimmed by 2 bases and 3 bases, with 10 bases remaining between them. The sample comes from a study of graft-versus-host responses after intestinal transplantation. Measured with immunoSEQ multiplex PCR; TCRdb has only the in-frame clones, and not every one. Of tens of thousands of clones in the sample, about 90% are singletons; the top ten hold roughly 2.6%. The sequencing used PBMCs, collected roughly 120 days after intestinal transplantation. The receptor was derived from a human patient who received an intestinal transplant, so some T cells may come from the graft donor. This sequence joins TRBV19 and TRBJ2-2, with D possibly TRBD2 on 5 matching bases. The CDR3, as DNA: TGTGCCAGTAGTATAAAACTAGGGCACACCGGGGAGCTGTTTTTT. Translating gives CASSIKLGHTGELFF.